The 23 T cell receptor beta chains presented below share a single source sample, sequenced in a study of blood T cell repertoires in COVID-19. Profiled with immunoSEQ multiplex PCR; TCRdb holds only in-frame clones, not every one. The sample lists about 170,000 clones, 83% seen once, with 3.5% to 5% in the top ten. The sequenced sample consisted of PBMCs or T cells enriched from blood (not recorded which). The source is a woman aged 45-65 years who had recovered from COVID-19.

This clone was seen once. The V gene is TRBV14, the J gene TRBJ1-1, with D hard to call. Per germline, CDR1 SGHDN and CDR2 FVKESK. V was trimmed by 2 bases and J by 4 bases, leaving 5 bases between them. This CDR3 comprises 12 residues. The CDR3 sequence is CASSQSGTEAFF. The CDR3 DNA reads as TGTGCCAGCAGCCAATCGGGCACTGAAGCTTTCTTT.

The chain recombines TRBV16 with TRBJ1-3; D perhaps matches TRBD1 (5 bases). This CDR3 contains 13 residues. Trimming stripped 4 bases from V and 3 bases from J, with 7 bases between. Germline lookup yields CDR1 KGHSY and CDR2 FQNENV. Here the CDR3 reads CASSPGGGNTIYF. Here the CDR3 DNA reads TGTGCCAGCAGCCCCGGGGGTGGAAACACCATATATTTT.

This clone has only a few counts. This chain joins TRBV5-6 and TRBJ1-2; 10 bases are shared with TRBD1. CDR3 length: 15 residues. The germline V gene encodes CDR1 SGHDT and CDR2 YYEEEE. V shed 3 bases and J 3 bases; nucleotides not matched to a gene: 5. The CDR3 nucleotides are TGTGCCAGCAGCTCCAGGGACAGGGGATACTATGGCTACACCTTC. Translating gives CASSSRDRGYYGYTF.

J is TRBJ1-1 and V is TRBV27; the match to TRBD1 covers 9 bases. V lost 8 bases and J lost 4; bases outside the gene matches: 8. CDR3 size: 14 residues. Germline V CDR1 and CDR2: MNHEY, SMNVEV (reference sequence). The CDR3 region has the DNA TGTGCCAGCCATCCCGACAGGGGGGGCACTGAAGCTTTCTTT. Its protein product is CASHPDRGGTEAFF.

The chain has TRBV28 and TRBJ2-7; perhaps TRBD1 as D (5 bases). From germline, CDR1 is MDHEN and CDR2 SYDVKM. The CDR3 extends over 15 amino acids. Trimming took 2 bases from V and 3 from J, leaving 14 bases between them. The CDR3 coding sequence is TGTGCCAGCAGTTTAGGTGGCGGCCAGGGCTACGAGCAGTACGTC. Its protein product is CASSLGGGQGYEQYV.

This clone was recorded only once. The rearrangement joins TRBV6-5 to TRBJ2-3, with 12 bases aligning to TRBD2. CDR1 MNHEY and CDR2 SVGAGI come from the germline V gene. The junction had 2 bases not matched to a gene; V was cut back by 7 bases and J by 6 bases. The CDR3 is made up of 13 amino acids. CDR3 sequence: CASNLAGGDTQYF. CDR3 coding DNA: TGTGCCAGCAACCTAGCGGGAGGGGATACGCAGTATTTT.

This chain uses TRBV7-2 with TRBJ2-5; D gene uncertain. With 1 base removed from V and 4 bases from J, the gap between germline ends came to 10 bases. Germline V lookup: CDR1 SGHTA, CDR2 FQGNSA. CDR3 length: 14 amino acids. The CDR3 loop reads CASSLGSTGETQYF. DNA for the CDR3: TGTGCCAGCAGCTTAGGCTCTACGGGAGAGACCCAGTACTTC. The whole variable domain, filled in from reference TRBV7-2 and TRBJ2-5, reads GAGVSQSPSNKVTEKGKDVELRCDPISGHTALYWYRQSLGQGLEFLIYFQGNSAPDKSGLPSDRFSAERTGGSVSTLTIQRTQQEDSAVYLCASSLGSTGETQYFGPGTRLLVL.

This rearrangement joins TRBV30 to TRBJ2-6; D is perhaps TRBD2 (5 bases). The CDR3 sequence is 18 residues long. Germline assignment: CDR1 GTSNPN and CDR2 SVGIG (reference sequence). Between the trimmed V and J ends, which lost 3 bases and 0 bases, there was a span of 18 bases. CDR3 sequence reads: CAWRIGLFGSSGANVLTF. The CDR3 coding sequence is TGTGCCTGGAGAATAGGACTTTTTGGGAGCTCTGGGGCCAACGTCCTGACTTTC.

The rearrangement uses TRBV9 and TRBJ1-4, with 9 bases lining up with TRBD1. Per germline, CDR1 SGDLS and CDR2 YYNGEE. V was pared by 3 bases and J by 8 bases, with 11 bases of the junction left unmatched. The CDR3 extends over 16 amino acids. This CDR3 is CASSADPGQGREKLFF. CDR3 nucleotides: TGTGCCAGCAGCGCGGACCCGGGACAGGGTCGCGAAAAACTGTTTTTT.

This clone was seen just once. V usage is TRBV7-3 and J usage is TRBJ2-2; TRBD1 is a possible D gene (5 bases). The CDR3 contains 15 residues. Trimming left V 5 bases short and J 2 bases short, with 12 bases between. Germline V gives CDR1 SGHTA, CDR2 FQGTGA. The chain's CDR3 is CASSPQGLNTGELFF. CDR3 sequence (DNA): TGTGCCAGCAGCCCCCAGGGTCTAAACACCGGGGAGCTGTTTTTT.

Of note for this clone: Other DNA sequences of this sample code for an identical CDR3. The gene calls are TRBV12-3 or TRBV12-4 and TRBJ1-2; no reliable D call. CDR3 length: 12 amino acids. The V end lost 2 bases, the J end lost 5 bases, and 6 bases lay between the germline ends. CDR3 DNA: TGTGCCAGCAGTTTATCCTTATATGGCTACACCTTC. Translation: CASSLSLYGYTF.

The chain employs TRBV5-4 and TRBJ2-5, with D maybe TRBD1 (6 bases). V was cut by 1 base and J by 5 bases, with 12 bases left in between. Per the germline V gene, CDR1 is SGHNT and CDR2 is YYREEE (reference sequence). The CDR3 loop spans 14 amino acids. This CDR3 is CASSLRSTGETQYF. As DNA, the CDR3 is TGTGCCAGCAGCTTGCGATCTACAGGGGAGACCCAGTACTTC.

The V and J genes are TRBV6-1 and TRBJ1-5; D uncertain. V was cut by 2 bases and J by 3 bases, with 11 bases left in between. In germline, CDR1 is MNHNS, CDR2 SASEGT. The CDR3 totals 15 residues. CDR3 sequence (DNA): TGTGCCAGCAGTGAATGGAGGCAGCCCAATCAGCCCCAGCATTTT. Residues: CASSEWRQPNQPQHF.

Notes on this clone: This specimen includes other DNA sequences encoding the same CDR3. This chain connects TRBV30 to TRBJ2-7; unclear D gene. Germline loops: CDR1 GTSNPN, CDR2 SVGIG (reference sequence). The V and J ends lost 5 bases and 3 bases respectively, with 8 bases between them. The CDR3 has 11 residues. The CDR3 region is CAWSSGYEQYV. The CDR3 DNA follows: TGTGCCTGGTCGTCAGGCTACGAGCAGTACGTC.

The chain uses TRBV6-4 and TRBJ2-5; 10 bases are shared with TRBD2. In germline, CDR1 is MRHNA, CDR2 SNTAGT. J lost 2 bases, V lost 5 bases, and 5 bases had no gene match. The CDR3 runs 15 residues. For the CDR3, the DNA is TGTGCCAGCAGTCTCCTAGCGGGGGAGCAAGAGACCCAGTACTTC. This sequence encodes CASSLLAGEQETQYF.

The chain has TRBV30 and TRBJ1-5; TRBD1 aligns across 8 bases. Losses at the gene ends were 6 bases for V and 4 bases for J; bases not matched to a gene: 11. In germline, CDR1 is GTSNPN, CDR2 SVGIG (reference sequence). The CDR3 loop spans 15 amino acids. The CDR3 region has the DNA TGTGCCTGTTCGAAACAGGGGGAAGGGAATCAGCCCCAGCATTTT. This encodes CACSKQGEGNQPQHF.

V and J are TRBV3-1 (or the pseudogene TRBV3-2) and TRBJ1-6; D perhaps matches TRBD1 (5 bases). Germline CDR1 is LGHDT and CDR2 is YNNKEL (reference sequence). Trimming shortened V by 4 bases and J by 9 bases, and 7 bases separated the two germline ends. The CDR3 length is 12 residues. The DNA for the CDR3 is TGTGCCAGCAGCCGACAGAGTTCACCCCTCCACTTT. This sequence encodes CASSRQSSPLHF.

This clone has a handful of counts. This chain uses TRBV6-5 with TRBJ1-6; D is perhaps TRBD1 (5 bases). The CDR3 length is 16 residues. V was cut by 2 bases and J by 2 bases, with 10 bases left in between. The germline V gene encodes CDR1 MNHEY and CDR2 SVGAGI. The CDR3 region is CASSYGQGAYNSPLHF. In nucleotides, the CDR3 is TGTGCCAGCAGTTACGGGCAGGGCGCCTATAATTCACCCCTCCACTTT.

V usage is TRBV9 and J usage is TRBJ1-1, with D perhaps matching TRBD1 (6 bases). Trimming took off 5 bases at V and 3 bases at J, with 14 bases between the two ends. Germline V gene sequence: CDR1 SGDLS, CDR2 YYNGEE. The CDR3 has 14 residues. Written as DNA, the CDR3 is TGTGCCAGCAGAGAAGGGGGAGCGGACACTGAAGCTTTCTTT. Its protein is CASREGGADTEAFF.

CDR3 in amino acids: CASSLGPSGRRGQETQYF. The DNA of the CDR3 is TGCGCCAGCAGCTTGGGGCCTAGCGGGAGGCGCGGCCAAGAGACCCAGTACTTC. This rearrangement joins TRBV5-1 to TRBJ2-5; the match to TRBD2 covers 11 bases. CDR1 and CDR2 from the germline V gene are SGHRS and YFSETQ. The CDR3 loop spans 18 amino acids. Unmatched junction bases numbered 8, after V lost 0 bases and J lost 1 base.

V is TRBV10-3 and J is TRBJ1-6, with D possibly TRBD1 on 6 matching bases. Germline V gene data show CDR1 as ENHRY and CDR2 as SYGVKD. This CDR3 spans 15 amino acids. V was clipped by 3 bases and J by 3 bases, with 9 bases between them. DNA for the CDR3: TGTGCCATCAGTGACAGGGGAGACTATAATTCACCCCTCCACTTT. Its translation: CAISDRGDYNSPLHF.

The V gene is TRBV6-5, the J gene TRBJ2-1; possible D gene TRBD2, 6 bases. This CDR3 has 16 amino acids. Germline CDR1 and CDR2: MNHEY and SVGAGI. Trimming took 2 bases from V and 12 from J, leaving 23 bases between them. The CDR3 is CASSYGLPTMEKVQFF. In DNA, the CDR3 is TGTGCCAGCAGTTACGGACTACCTACAATGGAGAAGGTGCAGTTCTTC.

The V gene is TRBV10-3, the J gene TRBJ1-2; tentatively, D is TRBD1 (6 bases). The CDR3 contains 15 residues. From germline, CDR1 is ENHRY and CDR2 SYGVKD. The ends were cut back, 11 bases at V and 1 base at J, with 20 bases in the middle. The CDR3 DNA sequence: TGTGCCTCCGAAACACCGGGACACAATAACTATGGCTACACCTTC. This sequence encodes CASETPGHNNYGYTF.